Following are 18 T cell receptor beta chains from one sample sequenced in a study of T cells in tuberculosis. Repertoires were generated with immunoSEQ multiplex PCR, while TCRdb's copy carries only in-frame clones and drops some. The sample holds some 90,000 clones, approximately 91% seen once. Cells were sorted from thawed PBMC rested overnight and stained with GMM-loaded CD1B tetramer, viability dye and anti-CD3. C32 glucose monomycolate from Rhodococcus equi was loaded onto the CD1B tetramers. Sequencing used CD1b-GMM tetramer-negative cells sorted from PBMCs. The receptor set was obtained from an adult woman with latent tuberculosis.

CDR3 in amino acids: CASSYPGQPSDTQYF. In DNA form, the CDR3 reads TGTGCCAGCAGCTACCCGGGACAGCCCTCAGATACGCAGTATTTT. The genes are TRBV5-6 and TRBJ2-3, with TRBD1 identical over 7 bases. Germline CDR1 reads SGHDT; CDR2 reads YYEEEE. V lost 3 bases, J lost 4 bases, and 8 bases stayed unmatched. This CDR3 spans 15 amino acids.

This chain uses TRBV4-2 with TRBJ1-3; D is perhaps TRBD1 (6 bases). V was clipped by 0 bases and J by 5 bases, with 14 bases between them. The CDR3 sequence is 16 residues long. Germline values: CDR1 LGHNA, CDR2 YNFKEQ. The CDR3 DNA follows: TGTGCCAGCAGCCAAGATCGGGACACTTACAGAAACACCATATATTTT. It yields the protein CASSQDRDTYRNTIYF.

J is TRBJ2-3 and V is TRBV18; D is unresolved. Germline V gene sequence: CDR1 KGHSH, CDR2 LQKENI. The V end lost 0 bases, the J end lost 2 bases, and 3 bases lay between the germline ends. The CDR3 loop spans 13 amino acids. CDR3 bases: TGTGCCAGCTCACCACCGTACACAGATACGCAGTATTTT. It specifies CASSPPYTDTQYF.

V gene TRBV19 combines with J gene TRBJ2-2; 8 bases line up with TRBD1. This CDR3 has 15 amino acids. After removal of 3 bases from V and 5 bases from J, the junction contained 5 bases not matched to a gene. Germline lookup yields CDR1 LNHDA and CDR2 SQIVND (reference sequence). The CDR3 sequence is CASSIQGAETGELFF. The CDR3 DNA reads TGTGCCAGTAGTATTCAGGGGGCAGAAACCGGGGAGCTGTTTTTT. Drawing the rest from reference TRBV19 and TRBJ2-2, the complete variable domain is DGGITQSPKYLFRKEGQNVTLSCEQNLNHDAMYWYRQDPGQGLRLIYYSQIVNDFQKGDIAEGYSVSREKKESFPLTVTSAQKNPTAFYLCASSIQGAETGELFFGEGSRLTVL.

CDR3 amino acids: CASSEREYNEQFF. The CDR3 DNA reads as TGTGCCAGCAGTGAGAGGGAATACAATGAGCAGTTCTTC. The chain employs TRBV2 and TRBJ2-1, with D maybe TRBD2 (5 bases). Trimming took off 3 bases at V and 4 bases at J, with 7 bases between the two ends. The germline CDR1 and CDR2 sequences are SNHLY and FYNNEI. The CDR3 sequence is 13 residues long.

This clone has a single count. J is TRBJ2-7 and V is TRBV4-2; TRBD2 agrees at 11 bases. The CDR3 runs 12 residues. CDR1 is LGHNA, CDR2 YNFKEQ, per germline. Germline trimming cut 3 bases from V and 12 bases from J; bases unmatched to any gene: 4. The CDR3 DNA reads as TGTGCCAGCAGCCAGACTAGCGGGGCCTCGTACTTC. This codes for CASSQTSGASYF.

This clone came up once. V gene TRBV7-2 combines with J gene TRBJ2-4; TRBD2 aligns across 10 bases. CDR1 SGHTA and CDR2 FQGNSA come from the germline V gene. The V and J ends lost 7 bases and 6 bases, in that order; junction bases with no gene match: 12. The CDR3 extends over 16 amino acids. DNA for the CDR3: TGTGCCAGCACCCCAGGAGCGGGGGGGGTCGGAAACATTCAGTACTTC. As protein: CASTPGAGGVGNIQYF.

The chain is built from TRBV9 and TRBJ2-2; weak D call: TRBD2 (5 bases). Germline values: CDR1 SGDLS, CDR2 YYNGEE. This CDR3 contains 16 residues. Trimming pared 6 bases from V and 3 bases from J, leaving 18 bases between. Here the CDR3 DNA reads TGTGCCAGCACCCCATATTCGGGATCCCACACCGGGGAGCTGTTTTTT. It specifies CASTPYSGSHTGELFF.

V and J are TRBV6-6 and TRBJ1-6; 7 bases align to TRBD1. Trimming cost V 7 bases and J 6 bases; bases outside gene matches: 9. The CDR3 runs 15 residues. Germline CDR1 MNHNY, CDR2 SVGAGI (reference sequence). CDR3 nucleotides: TGTGCCAGCACCCATGGTAAGGGGGCTAATTCACCCCTCCACTTT. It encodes CASTHGKGANSPLHF.

This chain's CDR3 is CASSPGGNQPQHF. The CDR3 bases are TGTGCCAGCTCACCAGGGGGGAATCAGCCCCAGCATTTT. The chain links TRBV18 to TRBJ1-5; perhaps TRBD1 as D (5 bases). The CDR3 sequence is 13 residues long. Per germline, CDR1 KGHSH and CDR2 LQKENI. V was clipped by 2 bases and J by 4 bases, with 6 bases between them.

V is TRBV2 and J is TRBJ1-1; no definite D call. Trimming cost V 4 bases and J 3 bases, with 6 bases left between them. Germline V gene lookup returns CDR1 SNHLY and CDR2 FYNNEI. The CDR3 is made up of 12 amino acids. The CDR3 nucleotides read TGTGCCAGCAGTGTGGCGGACACTGAAGCTTTCTTT. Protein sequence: CASSVADTEAFF.

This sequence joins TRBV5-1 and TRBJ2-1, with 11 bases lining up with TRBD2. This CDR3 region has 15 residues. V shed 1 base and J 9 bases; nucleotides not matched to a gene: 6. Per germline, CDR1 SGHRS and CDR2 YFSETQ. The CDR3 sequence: CASSLYSGGAGEQFF. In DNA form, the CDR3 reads TGCGCCAGCAGCTTGTATAGCGGGGGGGCCGGTGAGCAGTTCTTC. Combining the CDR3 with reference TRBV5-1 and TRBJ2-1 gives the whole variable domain KAGVTQTPRYLIKTRGQQVTLSCSPISGHRSVSWYQQTPGQGLQFLFEYFSETQRNKGNFPGRFSGRQFSNSRSEMNVSTLELGDSALYLCASSLYSGGAGEQFFGPGTRLTVL.

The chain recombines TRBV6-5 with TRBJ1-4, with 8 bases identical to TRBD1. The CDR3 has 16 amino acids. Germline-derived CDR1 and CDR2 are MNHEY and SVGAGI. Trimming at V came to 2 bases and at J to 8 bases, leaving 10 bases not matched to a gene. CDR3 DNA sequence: TGTGCCAGCAGTTACGCCACAGGGGGTCTTGGCGAAAAACTGTTTTTT. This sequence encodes CASSYATGGLGEKLFF.

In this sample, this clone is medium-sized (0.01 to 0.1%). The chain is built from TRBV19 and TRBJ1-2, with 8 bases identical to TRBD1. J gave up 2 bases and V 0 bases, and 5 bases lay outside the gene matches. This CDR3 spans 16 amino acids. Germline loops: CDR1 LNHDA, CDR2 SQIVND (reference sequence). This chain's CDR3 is CASSIEAGGVNYGYTF. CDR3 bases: TGTGCCAGTAGTATAGAAGCAGGGGGCGTCAACTATGGCTACACCTTC.

CDR3 sequence (DNA): TGTGCCAGCAGCGTAGTGGCAGGGGGCTATCAGAACACCGGGGAGCTGTTTTTT. This codes for CASSVVAGGYQNTGELFF. This rearrangement joins TRBV9 to TRBJ2-2; 8 bases are shared with TRBD1. Per germline, CDR1 SGDLS and CDR2 YYNGEE. The V gene end was trimmed by 0 bases and the J gene end by 1 base; junction bases not matched to a gene: 8. CDR3 length: 18 amino acids.

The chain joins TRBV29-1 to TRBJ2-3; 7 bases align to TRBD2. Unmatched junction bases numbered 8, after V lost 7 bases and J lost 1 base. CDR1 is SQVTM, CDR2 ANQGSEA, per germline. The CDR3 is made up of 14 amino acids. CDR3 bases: TGCAGCGCCCCGGGGGGACCCCGCACAGATACGCAGTATTTT. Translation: CSAPGGPRTDTQYF.

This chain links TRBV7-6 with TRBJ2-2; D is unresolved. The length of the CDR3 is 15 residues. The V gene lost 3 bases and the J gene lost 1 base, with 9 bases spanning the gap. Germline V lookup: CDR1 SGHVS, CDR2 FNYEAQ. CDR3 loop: CASSFLGENTGELFF. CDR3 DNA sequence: TGTGCCAGCAGCTTCCTAGGAGAGAACACCGGGGAGCTGTTTTTT.

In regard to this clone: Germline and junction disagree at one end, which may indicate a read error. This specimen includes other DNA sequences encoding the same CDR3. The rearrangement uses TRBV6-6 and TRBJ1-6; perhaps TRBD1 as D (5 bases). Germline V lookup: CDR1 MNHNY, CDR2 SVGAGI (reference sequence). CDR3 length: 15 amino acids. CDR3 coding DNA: TGTGCCAGCAGTTTCCCCAGGGTGGTGGATTCCCCCCTCCACTTT. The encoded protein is CASSFPRVVDSPLHF.